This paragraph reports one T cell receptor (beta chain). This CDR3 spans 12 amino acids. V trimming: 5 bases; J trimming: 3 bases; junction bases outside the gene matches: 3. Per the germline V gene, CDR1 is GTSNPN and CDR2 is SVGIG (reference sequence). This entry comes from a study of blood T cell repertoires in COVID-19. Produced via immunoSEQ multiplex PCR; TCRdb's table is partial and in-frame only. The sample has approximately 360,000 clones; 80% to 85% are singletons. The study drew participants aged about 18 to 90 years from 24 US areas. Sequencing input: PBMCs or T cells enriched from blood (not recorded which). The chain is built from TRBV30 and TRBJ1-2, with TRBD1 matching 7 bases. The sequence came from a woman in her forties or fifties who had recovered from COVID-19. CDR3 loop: CAWGDSHYGYTF. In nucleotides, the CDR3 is TGTGCCTGGGGGGACAGCCACTATGGCTACACCTTC. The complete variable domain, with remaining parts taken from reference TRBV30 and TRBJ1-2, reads SQTIHQWPATLVQPVGSPLSLECTVEGTSNPNLYWYRQAAGRGLQLLFYSVGIGQISSEVPQNLSASRPQDRQFILSSKKLLLSDSGFYLCAWGDSHYGYTFGSGTRLTVV.